One and the same sample provided the 20 T cell receptor beta chains below, sequenced in a study of T cells in Graves' hyperthyroidism and ophthalmopathy. RNA transcripts yielded amplified TCR beta CDR3 regions. HTBI primers were used for first-round RT-PCR of the TCR CDR3. TCRdb independently ran MiXCR on the multiplex PCR reads; one entry per CDR3 protein. The sample includes some 400,000 distinct CDR3 sequences, around 14% of them seen just once. Sequencing input: blood. The receptors were gathered from a woman aged 55-70 years with Graves' hyperthyroidism.

This clonotype was recorded at least ten times. The chain combines TRBV7-9 with TRBJ2-7, with a possible D match to TRBD2 (7 bases). Germline V CDR1 and CDR2: SEHNR, FQNEAQ (reference sequence). Trimming removed 3 bases from V and 3 bases from J, with 15 bases in between. This CDR3 has 15 residues. The CDR3 nucleotides are TGTGCCAGCAGCTTTGCACAGGGAGGGCACTACGAGCAGTACTTC. Its translation: CASSFAQGGHYEQYF.

This clonotype was observed at least ten times. The chain uses TRBV5-1 and TRBJ2-7; 9 bases match TRBD1. This CDR3 region has 14 residues. J lost 6 bases, V lost 4 bases, and 8 bases had no gene match. In germline, CDR1 is SGHRS, CDR2 YFSETQ. The CDR3 here is CASSVGQGSTEQYF. The CDR3 nucleotides are TGCGCCAGCAGCGTGGGACAGGGAAGCACCGAGCAGTACTTC.

The rearrangement uses TRBV12-3 or TRBV12-4 and TRBJ1-2; no definite D call. Trimming took off 0 bases at V and 6 bases at J, with 11 bases between the two ends. The CDR3 covers 14 residues. CDR3 in DNA: TGTGCCAGCAGTTTAGCTCGCCATTCCGATGGCTACACCTTC. Residues: CASSLARHSDGYTF.

This clonotype came up a few times. The gene calls are TRBV28 and TRBJ1-5, with D possibly TRBD1 on 5 matching bases. V dropped 3 bases and J dropped 2 bases, with 11 bases sitting between them. The CDR3 runs 15 residues. The germline gives CDR1 MDHEN, CDR2 SYDVKM. The DNA for the CDR3 is TGTGCCAGCAGTTTTGTACAGGCGGGCAATCAGCCCCAGCATTTT. It codes for CASSFVQAGNQPQHF.

This chain links TRBV6-1 with TRBJ1-2, with 10 bases lining up with TRBD1. Looked up from germline, CDR1 is MNHNS and CDR2 is SASEGT. V dropped 6 bases and J dropped 12; count of bases not matched to a gene: 19. CDR3 length: 16 amino acids. CDR3 loop: CASSPNGPLTGGFHTF. CDR3 coding DNA: TGTGCCAGCAGCCCCAATGGCCCCCTGACAGGGGGCTTCCACACCTTC.

The chain combines TRBV6-2 or TRBV6-3 with TRBJ2-1; 7 bases match TRBD2. V lost 5 bases, J lost 6 bases, and 10 bases stayed unmatched. Germline V CDR1 and CDR2: MNHEY, SVGEGT. This CDR3 has 15 residues. As DNA, the CDR3 is TGTGCCAGCAGTCGGCTCCTCTCTAGCGGCAATGAGCAGTTCTTC. Amino acid sequence: CASSRLLSSGNEQFF.

This clonotype has just a few counts. One end of the junction is discordant with germline, which a read error may explain. The CDR3 loop reads CASGDSMGTGELFF. Written as DNA, the CDR3 is TGTGCCAGCGGTGACAGTATGGGCACCGGGGAGCTGTTTTTT. The chain recombines TRBV6-1 with TRBJ2-2; maybe TRBD1 (5 bases). The V gene's germline CDR1 is MNHNS and CDR2 SASEGT. This CDR3 has 14 residues.

The rearrangement links TRBV5-1 to TRBJ2-3; 8 nucleotides match TRBD2. V lost 6 bases, J lost 3 bases, and 9 bases stayed unmatched. This CDR3 is 15 amino acids long. Looked up from germline, CDR1 is SGHRS and CDR2 is YFSETQ. The CDR3 DNA follows: TGCGCCAGCAAAGGACTAGCCGGTAATACAGATACGCAGTATTTT. This codes for CASKGLAGNTDTQYF.

This clonotype was seen at least ten times. The chain carries TRBV4-1 and TRBJ2-7; 12 positions agree with TRBD2. The CDR3 sequence is 16 residues long. Trimming cost V 3 bases and J 4 bases; bases outside gene matches: 7. Germline lookup yields CDR1 MGHRA and CDR2 YSYEKL. The DNA for the CDR3 is TGCGCCAGCAGCCACTCGACTAGCGGGAGAGGTTACGAGCAGTACTTC. Amino acids: CASSHSTSGRGYEQYF.

This clonotype was seen more than once but under ten times. The chain carries TRBV6-1 and TRBJ2-7, with D possibly matching TRBD1 (6 bases). The CDR3 is made up of 16 amino acids. The germline V gene encodes CDR1 MNHNS and CDR2 SASEGT. Trimming left V 5 bases short and J 0 bases short, with 17 bases between. This CDR3 is CASSRAGEGGSYEQYF. The CDR3 DNA follows: TGTGCCAGCAGTCGCGCCGGGGAAGGGGGCTCCTACGAGCAGTACTTC.

As for this clonotype: With a much larger clone just one base away, this may be a read error. This CDR3 reads CASRAKPTGDPYEQYF. In DNA, the CDR3 is TGTGCCAGCAGGGCCAAGCCGACAGGGGACCCCTACGAGCAGTACTTC. The V and J genes are TRBV7-8 and TRBJ2-7; 8 bases align to TRBD1. V was clipped by 6 bases and J by 2 bases; unmatched bases: 12. Germline V lookup: CDR1 SGHVS, CDR2 FQNEAQ. The CDR3 covers 16 residues. Full variable domain (missing parts from reference TRBV7-8 and TRBJ2-7): GAGVSQSPRYKVAKRGQDVALRCDPISGHVSLFWYQQALGQGPEFLTYFQNEAQLDKSGLPSDRFFAERPEGSVSTLKIQRTQQEDSAVYLCASRAKPTGDPYEQYFGPGTRLTVT.

The sample holds many counts of this clonotype. The chain recombines TRBV4-1 with TRBJ2-5, with no clear D. The CDR3 length is 13 residues. Looked up from germline, CDR1 is MGHRA and CDR2 is YSYEKL. The germline V and J ends were trimmed by 0 bases and 5 bases, with 7 bases remaining between them. The DNA for the CDR3 is TGCGCCAGCAGCCAAGATAGTTGGGAGACCCAGTACTTC. Its translation is CASSQDSWETQYF.

The V call is TRBV11-2, the J call TRBJ2-2; weak D call: TRBD2 (6 bases). The germline V gene has CDR1 SGHAT and CDR2 FQNNGV. With 6 bases removed from V and 4 bases from J, the gap between germline ends came to 12 bases. The CDR3 covers 14 residues. The CDR3 is CASREKGGTGELFF. The CDR3, as DNA: TGTGCCAGCAGAGAAAAGGGAGGCACCGGGGAGCTGTTTTTT.

The rearrangement links TRBV7-2 to TRBJ2-7; 13 bases line up with TRBD2. From germline, CDR1 is SGHTA and CDR2 FQGNSA. The ends lost 5 bases at V and 6 bases at J; junction bases unmatched: 7. The CDR3 length is 15 residues. CDR3 DNA: TGTGCCAGCAGCCGGAGGACTAGCGGGAGAGGCGAGCAGTACTTC. Protein: CASSRRTSGRGEQYF.

This clonotype occurred a few times. This sequence joins TRBV7-2 and TRBJ2-2; weak D call: TRBD1 (6 bases). V was trimmed by 5 bases and J by 3 bases, leaving 13 bases between them. This CDR3 comprises 15 residues. Germline V gene lookup returns CDR1 SGHTA and CDR2 FQGNSA. The CDR3 reads CASSPYWGHTGELFF. CDR3 nucleotides: TGTGCCAGCAGCCCCTACTGGGGGCACACCGGGGAGCTGTTTTTT. Complete variable domain (other parts from reference TRBV7-2 and TRBJ2-2): GAGVSQSPSNKVTEKGKDVELRCDPISGHTALYWYRQSLGQGLEFLIYFQGNSAPDKSGLPSDRFSAERTGGSVSTLTIQRTQQEDSAVYLCASSPYWGHTGELFFGEGSRLTVL.

This chain uses TRBV7-6 with TRBJ2-2; 11 nucleotides line up with TRBD1. Germline CDR1 and CDR2: SGHVS and FNYEAQ. The ends lost 4 bases at V and 5 bases at J; junction bases unmatched: 6. There are 16 residues in the CDR3. The CDR3 region has the DNA TGTGCCAGCAGCTCCGGACAGGGGGCTTGGACCGGGGAGCTGTTTTTT. Translated: CASSSGQGAWTGELFF.

Ten or more counts support this clonotype. V gene TRBV2 combines with J gene TRBJ2-1, with 14 nucleotides matching TRBD2. CDR3 length equals 15 residues. Germline CDR1 is SNHLY and CDR2 is FYNNEI. The V gene end was trimmed by 4 bases and the J gene end by 10 bases; junction bases not matched to a gene: 6. CDR3 sequence: CASSGAGLAGDEQFF. Here the CDR3 DNA reads TGTGCCAGCAGTGGGGCGGGACTAGCGGGAGACGAGCAGTTCTTC.

This clonotype was picked up many times. The J gene is TRBJ2-7, the V gene TRBV28; TRBD2 might be the D (6 bases). Germline lookup yields CDR1 MDHEN and CDR2 SYDVKM. The CDR3 consists of 13 residues. V lost 5 bases to trimming and J lost 4 bases, with 12 bases between them. CDR3 in DNA: TGTGCCAGCAGTAACCCGGAGGGATACGAGCAGTACTTC. Protein sequence: CASSNPEGYEQYF.

Worth noting for this clonotype: A much larger clonotype is one base distant, so this may be a read error. The rearrangement uses TRBV7-9 and TRBJ2-2, with D possibly matching TRBD2 (6 bases). Germline loops: CDR1 SEHNR, CDR2 FQNEAQ (reference sequence). V was trimmed by 6 bases and J by 0 bases, leaving 14 bases between them. The CDR3 contains 16 residues. This chain's CDR3 is CASRLTCGANTGELFF. The CDR3 DNA sequence: TGTGCCAGCAGACTTACTTGCGGGGCGAACACCGGGGAGCTGTTTTTT.

The chain links TRBV9 to TRBJ2-5, with D unresolved. The germline gives CDR1 SGDLS, CDR2 YYNGEE. This CDR3 contains 13 residues. V was trimmed by 5 bases and J by 0 bases, leaving 8 bases between them. CDR3 nucleotide sequence: TGTGCCAGCAGTAGGGAAAACCAAGAGACCCAGTACTTC. Protein product: CASSRENQETQYF.